This T cell receptor beta chain was retrieved from a study of brain T cells in children with intractable seizures. Findings of the study overall: Pre- and post-surgery blood differed in depth, so pre-surgery absences may be undersampling.

The repertoire was sequenced with immunoSEQ multiplex PCR; TCRdb's copy has only in-frame clones and lacks some. Among about 320,000 clones, 93% were seen once, and the ten largest hold about 5.8%. Time point reported: blood from clinic visit 5 months post-surgery; TSC patient then seizure free. Only cases whose brain tissue showed the highest T cell transcript signatures were sequenced. Before surgery, patients took at least one anti-epileptic drug. V lost 2 bases and J 1 base, leaving 5 bases between the germline ends. The CDR3 runs to 13 residues. As concerns this clone: The target antigen is unknown.

V is TRBV12-3 or TRBV12-4 and J is TRBJ2-5; no clear D gene. The sequencing used peripheral blood, collected 5 to 6 months after surgery. This receptor was taken from a boy in the first two years of life with tuberous sclerosis and intractable seizures. CDR3 in DNA: TGTGCCAGCAGTTTAAGGCCCCAAGAGACCCAGTACTTC. Its translation is CASSLRPQETQYF.